The entry below describes one T cell receptor beta chain. Its antigen remains unknown. The sample belongs to a study of graft-versus-host responses after intestinal transplantation. On the study more broadly: Multivisceral, liver-intestinal, or isolated intestinal transplants were given to recipients. Once they had received anti-thymocyte globulin induction, all recipients took tacrolimus and steroids for about 3 years. Regarding the study as a whole: Marrow from the recipient contained GvH clones, some of which had appeared first in ileum or blood. An association linked early post-transplant HvG declines with peak circulating GvH clone levels.

Assay: immunoSEQ multiplex PCR; the TCRdb copy retains only in-frame clones and omits some. The data show some 3,300 clones, 65% to 80% seen once. The CDR3 runs 12 residues. The V end was cut by 1 base, the J end by 6 bases, with 7 bases between. Germline V gives CDR1 GTSNPN, CDR2 SVGIG (reference sequence). This sample's time point: postoperative day 105 after intestinal transplantation (dayNNNN = postoperative day). Intraepithelial and lamina propria lymphocytes were released after the graft tissue was processed. V usage is TRBV30 and J usage is TRBJ2-1; tentative D call: TRBD2 (6 bases). This TCR was sampled from a human patient who received an intestinal transplant, so some T cells may come from the graft donor. Here the sequenced sample was ileum tissue, taken 105 days after intestinal transplantation. CDR3 in DNA: TGTGCCTGGAGTGAGGAGGGCAATGAGCAGTTCTTC. Translating it yields CAWSEEGNEQFF.